One T cell receptor beta chain is described in this entry. The data were obtained in a study of T cells expressing NK-cell markers. What made the TCR beta cDNA was 5'RACE template switching with UMIs. After re-calling the 5' RACE reads, TCRdb lists one entry per CDR3 protein, DNA absent. The listing contains about 260,000 distinct CDR3 sequences. The CDR3 loop spans 17 amino acids. In germline, CDR1 is SGHRS, CDR2 YFSETQ. J is TRBJ2-6 and V is TRBV5-1; the D gene TCRdb calls, TRBD2, cannot be checked with no DNA. This clonotype was obtained from a woman aged 18 to 75 in good health. Sequencing was carried out using blood T cells: a sorted CD56 or NKG2C T cell subset, CD4+ or CD8+ T cells, or bulk PBMC T cells (not recorded which). The CDR3 region is CASSLAASGTGANVLTF.